Listed below are T cell receptor beta chains from one sample, sequenced in a study of siplizumab effects on memory and regulatory T cells. Sequencing used immunoSEQ multiplex PCR; TCRdb keeps in-frame clones, though not all of them. The sample has some 100,000 clones, roughly 93% seen once; the top ten hold about 6.7%. Sequencing was done on a sample of CD8+ T cells sorted from blood. These receptors came from a human donor in good health. CDR3s include the opening cysteine and the closing phenylalanine or tryptophan. The D gene is left open where the match is weak. Size tells how often a clone was seen (once, few, many) or the class of an expanded clone, and some rows leave it out.

D	J	size	V	DNA	CDR3
TRBD1	TRBJ2-5	-	TRBV5-1	TGCGCCAGTTCGGGCGGACAGGGGGCAGGGGAGACCCAGTACTTC	CASSGGQGAGETQYF
-	TRBJ2-7	-	TRBV5-1	TGCGCCAGCAGCTTTGAAGGGGCCTACGAGCAGTACTTC	CASSFEGAYEQYF
-	TRBJ2-1	-	TRBV4-1	TGCGCCAGCAGCCAATGGGACGCTTCAGGCAATGAGCAGTTCTTC	CASSQWDASGNEQFF
TRBD2	TRBJ2-1	-	TRBV11-2	TGTGCCAGCAGCTTAGATTTGAGCGGGGGGGCAGGAGAGCAGTTCTTC	CASSLDLSGGAGEQFF
-	TRBJ2-7	-	TRBV14	TGTGCCAGCAGCCAAGTGCAGGGAGCCAACGAGCAGTACTTC	CASSQVQGANEQYF
-	TRBJ2-2	-	TRBV29-1	TGCAGCGTTGGCCAGGGACTTACGAACACCGGGGAGCTGTTTTTT	CSVGQGLTNTGELFF
TRBD2	TRBJ2-5	once	TRBV14	TGTGCCAGCAGCCAAGAGGGGACTCGGCTAGCGGGAGCCGGGGAGACCCAGTACTTC	CASSQEGTRLAGAGETQYF
-	TRBJ2-2	-	TRBV4-3	TGCGCCAGCAGCCAGGGAACCCTCACCGGGGAGCTGTTTTTT	CASSQGTLTGELFF
-	TRBJ2-7	-	TRBV4-3	TGCGCCAGCAGCCAAGATTGGGCGGGAAGGCTGTACGAGCAGTACTTC	CASSQDWAGRLYEQYF
TRBD1	TRBJ2-3	-	TRBV9	TGTGCCAGCAGCGCCCTATTGGGGACAGGAGATACGCAGTATTTT	CASSALLGTGDTQYF
-	TRBJ2-1	-	TRBV7-3	TGTGCCAGCAGCCTAACTAGCATTGGCCCTGAGCAGTTCTTC	CASSLTSIGPEQFF
TRBD2	TRBJ2-7	-	TRBV11-2	TGTGCCAGCAGCTTAGCGGGAGGTCGCTGGGAGCAGTACTTC	CASSLAGGRWEQYF
TRBD2	TRBJ2-1	-	TRBV6-4	TGTGCCAGCAGTCCCGGGGCTAGCGGGGTAGATGAGCAGTTCTTC	CASSPGASGVDEQFF
-	TRBJ2-2	-	TRBV9	TGTGCCAGCAGCGAAGGGAACACCGGGGAGCTGTTTTTT	CASSEGNTGELFF
-	TRBJ1-3	-	TRBV10-3	TGTGCCATCAGTGAGTCGGGGTCTGGAAACACCATATATTTT	CAISESGSGNTIYF
-	TRBJ1-1	-	TRBV27	TGTGCCAGCATCAATTGGGGGGGCACTGAAGCTTTCTTT	CASINWGGTEAFF
-	TRBJ2-3	-	TRBV25-1	TGTGCCAGCAGTGAATTAGTGGGCACAGATACGCAGTATTTT	CASSELVGTDTQYF
TRBD2	TRBJ2-1	-	TRBV2	TGTGCCAGCAACGTCCGGGGTGGTAGCGGGGGATACAATGAGCAGTTCTTC	CASNVRGGSGGYNEQFF
TRBD1	TRBJ1-1	-	TRBV5-1	TGCGCCAGCAGCTTAAGACAGGGGTGGACTGAAGCTTTCTTT	CASSLRQGWTEAFF
TRBD1	TRBJ1-6	-	TRBV5-1	TGCGCCAGCAGGACAGGGAGTAATTCACCCCTCCACTTT	CASRTGSNSPLHF
TRBD1	TRBJ2-7	-	TRBV5-1	TGCGCCAGCAGCTTGCGCGGACAGGGTAGGCGCGAGCAGTACTTC	CASSLRGQGRREQYF
TRBD1	TRBJ1-1	-	TRBV7-9	TGTGCCAGCAGCGCTGGGGACAGGGGGGGTACTGAAGCTTTCTTT	CASSAGDRGGTEAFF